One sample yielded the 26 T cell receptor beta chains listed below, sequenced in a study of human T cells and chemical hapten exposure. Library preparation tagged each individual cDNA molecule with a unique molecular identifier. Each CDR3 protein is one row after TCRdb ran MiXCR on the reads. The sample lists a few hundred distinct CDR3 sequences; less than 75% were seen once. Treatment of the sample: therapeutic diphenylcyclopropenone sensitization with weekly scalp DPC. The specimen was whole blood, collected before DPC sensitization or 2, 6, or about 24 weeks after (not recorded which). These receptors came from an adult with alopecia areata. Some clones in this sample may be carry-over from other donors' samples. This table probably holds off-target reads from a library built for another chain.

The rearrangement uses TRBV7-6 and TRBJ2-5; D unresolved. The CDR3 is 12 residues long. Per the germline V gene, CDR1 is SGHVS and CDR2 is FNYEAQ. V was cut by 1 base and J by 2 bases, with 2 bases left in between. CDR3 DNA: TGTGCCAGCAGCTTAGGACAAGAGACCCAGTACTTC. The encoded protein is CASSLGQETQYF.

This rearrangement joins TRBV12-3 or TRBV12-4 to TRBJ1-1; D gene unclear. This CDR3 has 14 amino acids. Trimming took 7 bases from V and 5 from J, leaving 17 bases between them. The CDR3 loop reads CASTLGGFSTEAFF. The DNA of the CDR3 is TGTGCCAGCACCCTGGGAGGCTTCAGTACTGAAGCTTTCTTT.

The chain couples TRBV12-3 or TRBV12-4 to TRBJ2-3; a possible D gene is TRBD1 (6 bases). Trimming cost V 7 bases and J 2 bases, with 16 bases left between them. The CDR3 is made up of 15 amino acids. The CDR3 loop is CASTARAGATDTQYF. CDR3 DNA: TGTGCCAGCACCGCCAGGGCAGGGGCCACAGATACGCAGTATTTT.

The V call is TRBV30, the J call TRBJ2-4; the match to TRBD1 covers 7 bases. The ends lost 3 bases at V and 3 bases at J; junction bases unmatched: 8. The CDR3 sequence is 15 residues long. Looked up from germline, CDR1 is GTSNPN and CDR2 is SVGIG (reference sequence). DNA for the CDR3: TGTGCCTGGAGAGGGGGCAGGGTGGTCAAAAACATTCAGTACTTC. Its protein is CAWRGGRVVKNIQYF. Full variable domain (remainder filled in from reference TRBV30 and TRBJ2-4): SQTIHQWPATLVQPVGSPLSLECTVEGTSNPNLYWYRQAAGRGLQLLFYSVGIGQISSEVPQNLSASRPQDRQFILSSKKLLLSDSGFYLCAWRGGRVVKNIQYFGAGTRLSVL.

There are a few counts of this clonotype. This chain uses TRBV20-1 with TRBJ2-1, with D perhaps matching TRBD1 or TRBD2 (5 bases each). The CDR3 covers 14 residues. In germline, CDR1 is DFQATT, CDR2 SNEGSKA (reference sequence). The V gene lost 8 bases and the J gene lost 8 bases, with 22 bases spanning the gap. For the CDR3, the DNA is TGCAGTACCTACCGGGACCCTAATCGGGATGAGCAGTTCTTC. Translated: CSTYRDPNRDEQFF.

The CDR3 is CSARGPAETQYF. Written as DNA, the CDR3 is TGCAGTGCTAGGGGGCCGGCGGAGACCCAGTACTTC. The rearrangement links TRBV20-1 to TRBJ2-5, with TRBD1 as a possible D gene (5 bases). The V gene lost 3 bases and the J gene lost 5 bases, with 10 bases spanning the gap. This CDR3 region has 12 residues. Germline lookup yields CDR1 DFQATT and CDR2 SNEGSKA (reference sequence).

V usage is TRBV10-3 and J usage is TRBJ2-3; D is unclear. The CDR3 has 14 amino acids. From germline, CDR1 is ENHRY and CDR2 SYGVKD. V was shortened by 1 base and J by 2 bases, with 7 bases between the two germline ends. The CDR3 is CAISELGITDTQYF. DNA of the CDR3: TGTGCCATCAGTGAGTTGGGGATCACAGATACGCAGTATTTT.

The rearrangement uses TRBV7-9 and TRBJ1-1, with D unclear. The CDR3 is made up of 11 amino acids. CDR1 and CDR2 from the germline V gene are SEHNR and FQNEAQ (reference sequence). Trimming took off 0 bases at V and 8 bases at J, with 4 bases between the two ends. In DNA, the CDR3 is TGTGCCAGCAGCTTAGCGCCAGAAGCTTTCTTT. This codes for CASSLAPEAFF.

The chain joins TRBV30 to TRBJ2-3, with 9 bases lining up with TRBD2. CDR1 and CDR2 from the germline V gene are GTSNPN and SVGIG (reference sequence). With V trimmed by 3 bases and J by 0 bases, 1 base remained unmatched. This CDR3 spans 14 amino acids. CDR3 in amino acids: CAWSTSGSTDTQYF. CDR3 coding DNA: TGTGCCTGGAGCACTAGCGGGAGCACAGATACGCAGTATTTT.

V usage is TRBV3-1 and J usage is TRBJ1-3; a weak D match, TRBD1 (6 bases). Germline values: CDR1 LGHDT, CDR2 YNNKEL (reference sequence). Trimming left V 3 bases short and J 3 bases short, with 9 bases between. The CDR3 length is 14 residues. CDR3 in amino acids: CASSQGALGNTIYF. The CDR3 nucleotides are TGTGCCAGCAGCCAGGGGGCTCTTGGAAACACCATATATTTT.

This chain uses TRBV29-1 with TRBJ1-2; TRBD1 matches at 9 bases. CDR1 is SQVTM, CDR2 ANQGSEA, per germline. The trim removed 5 bases at V and 8 bases at J, leaving 3 bases unmatched. This CDR3 has 11 residues. CDR3 DNA: TGCAGCGTTACAGGGGGCGTGGGCTACACCTTC. As protein: CSVTGGVGYTF.

The gene calls are TRBV18 and TRBJ1-1; TRBD1 agrees at 9 bases. Germline-derived CDR1 and CDR2 are KGHSH and LQKENI. The V segment lost 4 bases and the J segment 5 bases; nucleotides outside the gene matches: 5. The length of the CDR3 is 14 residues. For the CDR3, the DNA is TGTGCCAGCTCACGACAGGGGGTTGGTACTGAAGCTTTCTTT. Protein product: CASSRQGVGTEAFF. The full variable domain, with the rest looked up from reference TRBV18 and TRBJ1-1, is NAGVMQNPRHLVRRRGQEARLRCSPMKGHSHVYWYRQLPEEGLKFMVYLQKENIIDESGMPKERFSAEFPKEGPSILRIQQVVRGDSAAYFCASSRQGVGTEAFFGQGTRLTVV.

In this sample, this clonotype turned up a few times. Here the CDR3 DNA reads TGTGCCAGCAGTCCTTCGACGGAATATGAAGCTTTCTTT. This translates into CASSPSTEYEAFF. This rearrangement joins TRBV28 to TRBJ1-1; no clear D gene. CDR3 size: 13 residues. The germline V gene encodes CDR1 MDHEN and CDR2 SYDVKM. Between the trimmed V and J ends, which lost 5 bases and 7 bases, there was a span of 14 bases.

The chain employs TRBV27 and TRBJ2-1; D is uncertain. V was clipped by 3 bases and J by 0 bases, with 9 bases between them. CDR1 is MNHEY, CDR2 SMNVEV, per germline (reference sequence). This CDR3 has 15 amino acids. This CDR3 is CASSLNPSSYNEQFF. The CDR3 bases are TGTGCCAGCAGTTTGAACCCCAGCTCCTACAATGAGCAGTTCTTC.

This clonotype was detected only once. The rearrangement uses TRBV12-3 or TRBV12-4 and TRBJ2-2, with a possible D match to TRBD2 (5 bases). The CDR3 is 12 residues long. V was pared by 8 bases and J by 3 bases, with 7 bases between. In DNA, the CDR3 is TGTGCCAGCCGGGGAGACACCGGGGAGCTGTTTTTT. Its translation: CASRGDTGELFF.

The CDR3 is CASSATGLPYEQYF. CDR3 coding DNA: TGTGCCAGCAGTGCGACAGGCCTACCCTACGAGCAGTACTTC. The rearrangement links TRBV27 to TRBJ2-7; D might be TRBD1 (6 bases). V was shortened by 5 bases and J by 2 bases, with 13 bases between the two germline ends. This CDR3 region has 14 residues. Germline V gene data show CDR1 as MNHEY and CDR2 as SMNVEV (reference sequence).

This clonotype was seen a few times. V gene TRBV12-3 or TRBV12-4 combines with J gene TRBJ1-1; D is ambiguous. The V end lost 6 bases, the J end lost 1 base, and 9 bases lay between the germline ends. This CDR3 spans 13 amino acids. The CDR3 sequence: CASSTTGNTEAFF. CDR3 coding DNA: TGTGCCAGCAGCACGACGGGGAACACTGAAGCTTTCTTT.

The V and J genes are TRBV7-9 and TRBJ1-1; D perhaps matches TRBD1 (5 bases). The CDR3 is made up of 15 amino acids. V lost 5 bases to trimming and J lost 1 base, with 14 bases between them. Germline assignment: CDR1 SEHNR and CDR2 FQNEAQ (reference sequence). CDR3 nucleotides: TGTGCCAGCAGCCGACAAGGCCAGGGGAACACTGAAGCTTTCTTT. This encodes CASSRQGQGNTEAFF. Full variable domain (remainder filled in from reference TRBV7-9 and TRBJ1-1): DTGVSQNPRHKITKRGQNVTFRCDPISEHNRLYWYRQTLGQGPEFLTYFQNEAQLEKSRLLSDRFSAERPKGSFSTLEIQRTEQGDSAMYLCASSRQGQGNTEAFFGQGTRLTVV.

The chain uses TRBV20-1 and TRBJ2-3, with D unclear. The length of the CDR3 is 14 residues. Germline lookup yields CDR1 DFQATT and CDR2 SNEGSKA (reference sequence). Between the trimmed V and J ends, which lost 6 bases and 1 base, there was a span of 14 bases. The CDR3 loop reads CSAQSGPRTDTQYF. The CDR3, as DNA: TGCAGTGCCCAGTCAGGACCTCGCACAGATACGCAGTATTTT.

The J gene is TRBJ2-3, the V gene TRBV3-1; D not resolved. V was clipped by 1 base and J by 0 bases, with 8 bases between them. This CDR3 is 15 amino acids long. The germline CDR1 and CDR2 sequences are LGHDT and YNNKEL (reference sequence). Here the CDR3 reads CASSQVSTSTDTQYF. The CDR3 bases are TGTGCCAGCAGCCAAGTCTCTACTAGCACAGATACGCAGTATTTT.

The V and J genes are TRBV6-1 and TRBJ2-5; TRBD2 matches 15 bases. Germline lookup yields CDR1 MNHNS and CDR2 SASEGT. Trimming removed 0 bases from V and 3 bases from J; junction bases left unmatched: 2. The CDR3 is 17 amino acids. The CDR3 DNA sequence: TGTGCCAGCAGTGAAGCCGGACTAGCGGGGGGGAAAGAGACCCAGTACTTC. It translates to CASSEAGLAGGKETQYF.

The J gene is TRBJ2-7, the V gene TRBV27; 9 nucleotides line up with TRBD2. This CDR3 has 14 residues. The V and J ends lost 5 bases and 4 bases, in that order; junction bases with no gene match: 6. Germline CDR1 and CDR2: MNHEY and SMNVEV (reference sequence). DNA of the CDR3: TGTGCCAGCAGTAAAGCGGGGGGAACATACGAGCAGTACTTC. As protein: CASSKAGGTYEQYF.

This chain connects TRBV7-2 to TRBJ2-3, with D perhaps matching TRBD1 or TRBD2 (5 bases each). The length of the CDR3 is 15 residues. Germline CDR1 is SGHTA and CDR2 is FQGNSA. V lost 6 bases and J 1 base, leaving 14 bases between the germline ends. Here the CDR3 DNA reads TGTGCCAGCAGGGGCACCGGGGCGGGCACAGATACGCAGTATTTT. Translating it yields CASRGTGAGTDTQYF.

The CDR3 here is CASRGTDLYEQYF. DNA for the CDR3: TGTGCCAGCCGCGGGACCGACCTCTACGAGCAGTACTTC. The chain has TRBV6-2 or TRBV6-3 and TRBJ2-7, with a possible D match to TRBD2 (6 bases). The CDR3 has 13 residues. Per germline, CDR1 MNHEY and CDR2 SVGEGT. The ends were cut back, 8 bases at V and 3 bases at J, with 14 bases in the middle.

The chain recombines TRBV7-2 with TRBJ1-5, with D unclear. CDR3 length: 15 amino acids. CDR1 and CDR2 from the germline V gene are SGHTA and FQGNSA. Deletions cut 5 bases from V and 0 bases from J, with 11 bases between. The CDR3 DNA reads TGTGCCAGCAGCCCGCACAGCTATAGCAATCAGCCCCAGCATTTT. It is translated as CASSPHSYSNQPQHF. Full variable domain (outside the CDR3, taken from reference TRBV7-2 and TRBJ1-5): GAGVSQSPSNKVTEKGKDVELRCDPISGHTALYWYRQSLGQGLEFLIYFQGNSAPDKSGLPSDRFSAERTGGSVSTLTIQRTQQEDSAVYLCASSPHSYSNQPQHFGDGTRLSIL.

The gene calls are TRBV6-5 and TRBJ2-1, with 12 bases lining up with TRBD2. Germline assignment: CDR1 MNHEY and CDR2 SVGAGI. The trim removed 4 bases at V and 7 bases at J, leaving 11 bases unmatched. This CDR3 spans 17 amino acids. The CDR3, as DNA: TGTGCCAGCAGTTCCCCTAGCGGGGGGGCTCCTAAGAATGAGCAGTTCTTC. It codes for CASSSPSGGAPKNEQFF.